The 8 T cell receptor beta chains reported below all come from one sample, sequenced in a study of identical twins. TCRdb reanalysed the 5' RACE reads using MiXCR and keeps one entry per CDR3 protein. The sample yields roughly 1,500,000 distinct CDR3 sequences, about 32% seen once. The sequenced material came from cord blood. Receptors originate from a newborn girl in good health.

This clonotype has ten or more counts. The chain has TRBV7-6 and TRBJ2-7, with D maybe TRBD1 (6 bases). V was trimmed by 6 bases and J by 0 bases, leaving 12 bases between them. CDR1 is SGHVS, CDR2 FNYEAQ, per germline. The CDR3 consists of 14 residues. The CDR3 coding sequence is TGTGCCAGCAGTCAAGGACAGCGCTCCTACGAGCAGTACTTC. It specifies CASSQGQRSYEQYF.

This clonotype was seen a few times. The genes are TRBV12-3 or TRBV12-4 and TRBJ1-5, with TRBD1 matching over 8 bases. The CDR3 is 15 residues long. V shed 4 bases, J shed 1 base, and the junction held 3 bases outside the gene matches. The CDR3 DNA reads TGTGCCAGCAGTTGGACAGGGTCGAGCAATCAGCCCCAGCATTTT. Translation gives CASSWTGSSNQPQHF.

The chain recombines TRBV7-8 with TRBJ2-1; 10 positions match TRBD1. This CDR3 contains 14 residues. The J segment lost 7 bases and the V segment lost 3 bases, leaving 3 bases of the junction unmatched. Germline V gives CDR1 SGHVS, CDR2 FQNEAQ. The CDR3 protein is CASSFRDRGNEQFF. The DNA of the CDR3 is TGTGCCAGCAGCTTCCGGGACAGGGGAAATGAGCAGTTCTTC.

The V gene is TRBV5-1, the J gene TRBJ1-2; D uncertain. The ends were cut back, 0 bases at V and 4 bases at J, with 10 bases in the middle. This CDR3 comprises 14 residues. From germline, CDR1 is SGHRS and CDR2 YFSETQ. In DNA form, the CDR3 reads TGCGCCAGCAGCTTGGAGGGCGGAACCTATGGCTACACCTTC. Amino acid sequence: CASSLEGGTYGYTF.

This chain connects TRBV20-1 to TRBJ1-5; TRBD1 agrees at 8 bases. CDR1 and CDR2 (germline): DFQATT, SNEGSKA (reference sequence). Trimming at V came to 6 bases and at J to 0 bases, leaving 13 bases not matched to a gene. This CDR3 comprises 17 residues. The CDR3: CSALWARGQYSNQPQHF. Here the CDR3 DNA reads TGCAGTGCCCTGTGGGCCAGGGGGCAATATAGCAATCAGCCCCAGCATTTT.

This chain connects TRBV4-1 to TRBJ2-3; TRBD2 matches 8 bases. V dropped 4 bases and J dropped 0; count of bases not matched to a gene: 9. The germline V gene has CDR1 MGHRA and CDR2 YSYEKL. The length of the CDR3 is 17 residues. In DNA form, the CDR3 reads TGCGCCAGCAGCCGTCTCCCGGGACTAGGTAGCACAGATACGCAGTATTTT. Translation gives CASSRLPGLGSTDTQYF.

A word on this clonotype: This may be a read error: a much more frequent sequence differs by one nucleotide. The chain links TRBV27 to TRBJ2-1; D gene unclear. V lost 11 bases and J lost 0, with 14 bases in between. This CDR3 has 14 residues. Germline V lookup: CDR1 MNHEY, CDR2 SMNVEV (reference sequence). CDR3 loop: CAGSDVSSYNEQFF. CDR3 DNA sequence: TGTGCCGGCTCCGACGTCAGCTCCTACAATGAGCAGTTCTTC.

V gene TRBV19 combines with J gene TRBJ1-5, with D possibly TRBD1 on 5 matching bases. This CDR3 contains 14 residues. The V end was cut by 5 bases, the J end by 5 bases, with 13 bases between. The germline V gene encodes CDR1 LNHDA and CDR2 SQIVND (reference sequence). The CDR3 DNA is TGTGCCAGTAGTCGCCTCAGGGTCGATCAGCCCCAGCATTTT. It codes for CASSRLRVDQPQHF.